This T cell receptor (beta chain) was profiled in a study of shared clonotypes between healthy human individuals. This clone showed up just a few times. The antigen is not known. Findings and limits, study-wide: Incomplete sequencing of sorted subsets was indicated by rarefaction despite large depth. Non-shared clonotypes were found to have lower generation probabilities than the clonotypes that were shared by all four of the sorted-subset donors.

CDR1 is SEHNR and CDR2 is FQNEAQ in the germline V gene (reference sequence). The V and J ends lost 5 bases and 1 base respectively, with 17 bases between them. The CDR3 sequence is 16 residues long. When replicate PCRs were run on sorted subsets, they used about 200 ng DNA, approximately 27,000 T cell genomes. Produced via immunoSEQ multiplex PCR; TCRdb's table is partial and in-frame only. This sample has hundreds of thousands of clones, with 74% found just once. The sequence came from a young man in good health. The sequenced sample consisted of memory CD4+ T cells sorted from blood. The subset: CD45RA-negative fraction. The V and J genes are TRBV7-9 and TRBJ2-5; unclear D gene. CDR3 DNA: TGTGCCAGCAGCCAGTGGGTCAGCTCGCTCCAAGAGACCCAGTACTTC. It specifies CASSQWVSSLQETQYF.